This T cell receptor beta chain emerged from a study of T cell responses to AZD1222 COVID-19 vaccine. Worth noting for this clone: What it recognizes is unknown.

Notes on the study in general: Close to half of spike-specific TCRs reportedly recognize unmutated variant regions. White British ancestry dominated among donors, who included more females, and clonal diversity was possibly underestimated. Only 5 or 6 people who got AZD1222 tested seropositive at baseline. An increase in Spike-specific TCR breadth and depth was observed after two AZD1222 doses.

The CDR3 loop spans 13 amino acids. The V and J ends lost 10 bases and 3 bases respectively, with 15 bases between them. Germline V gives CDR1 MDHEN, CDR2 SYDVKM. TCRdb's table, derived via immunoSEQ multiplex PCR, lists solely in-frame clones and lacks some. Of 100,000 to 150,000 clones listed, around nine tenths were seen once; the top ten hold around 30%. This clonotype originated in an adult in good health. Sample: peripheral blood, taken on day 0 of AZD1222 vaccination. V and J are TRBV28 and TRBJ1-2; D remains unclear. CDR3 residues: CATFGGHDYGYTF. DNA for the CDR3: TGTGCCACCTTTGGAGGGCATGACTATGGCTACACCTTC.